The entry below describes one T cell receptor (beta chain). The germline V gene has CDR1 SGHVS and CDR2 FNYEAQ. V was pared by 3 bases and J by 7 bases, with 4 bases of the junction left unmatched. The CDR3 spans 15 residues. In the PCR, 60 Vbeta and 13 Jbeta primers were used. Assay: immunoSEQ multiplex PCR; the TCRdb copy retains only in-frame clones and omits some. There are under 150,000 clones in the sample; 76% occur only once, and around 1.8% lies in the top ten. These data originate in a study of cytomegalovirus exposure and HLA in healthy donors. Study overall: The Caucasian-associated ancestry cluster contained 81% of the 398 genotyped donors.

The chain uses TRBV7-6 and TRBJ1-6; 9 nucleotides match TRBD1. The TCR comes from a female donor in good health and CMV-seropositive. Sequenced sample: PBMCs. CDR3 residues: CASSLQQGANSPLHF. In nucleotides, the CDR3 is TGTGCCAGCAGCTTGCAACAGGGGGCCAATTCACCCCTCCACTTT.